One and the same sample provided the 8 T cell receptor beta chains below, sequenced in a study of T cells in Graves' hyperthyroidism and ophthalmopathy. The CDR3 regions of TCR beta were amplified from RNA transcripts. With the HTBI primer set, the TCR CDR3 went through a first round of RT-PCR. One entry per CDR3 protein results from TCRdb running MiXCR on the multiplex PCR reads. The sample holds around 660,000 distinct CDR3 sequences; 45% are singletons and the top ten take less than 9.5%. Source material: peripheral blood or thyroid tissue (not recorded which). These receptor sequences come from an adult man with Graves' disease, either hyperthyroidism or ophthalmopathy (not recorded which).

This clonotype was counted a few times. V and J are TRBV2 and TRBJ1-3; D ambiguous. The germline V gene has CDR1 SNHLY and CDR2 FYNNEI. CDR3 size: 12 residues. V gave up 5 bases and J gave up 8 bases, with 10 bases separating them. In DNA form, the CDR3 reads TGTGCCAGCAGTCCCCCGGCGGACACCATATATTTT. Its translation: CASSPPADTIYF. The whole variable domain, remainder taken from reference TRBV2 and TRBJ1-3, is EPEVTQTPSHQVTQMGQEVILRCVPISNHLYFYWYRQILGQKVEFLVSFYNNEISEKSEIFDDQFSVERPDGSNFTLKIRSTKLEDSAMYFCASSPPADTIYFGEGSWLTVV.

This clonotype was seen only once. The V and J genes are TRBV20-1 and TRBJ2-2, with 8 bases matching TRBD2. The V gene end was trimmed by 3 bases and the J gene end by 8 bases; junction bases not matched to a gene: 8. The CDR3 spans 14 residues. From germline, CDR1 is DFQATT and CDR2 SNEGSKA (reference sequence). The CDR3 nucleotides are TGCAGTGCTAGTCCTAGCGGGTTCTCTGGGGAGCTGTTTTTT. Residues: CSASPSGFSGELFF.

The CDR3 is CASSLGTGGFETQYF. The CDR3 DNA follows: TGTGCCAGTAGTCTGGGGACAGGGGGCTTTGAGACCCAGTACTTC. The rearrangement joins TRBV19 to TRBJ2-5, with 12 bases identical to TRBD1. This CDR3 comprises 15 residues. Germline CDR1 is LNHDA and CDR2 is SQIVND (reference sequence). J gave up 5 bases and V 5 bases, and 6 bases lay outside the gene matches.

This clonotype has a single count. The rearrangement uses TRBV11-1 and TRBJ1-4, with D tentatively TRBD1 (6 bases). The germline V gene encodes CDR1 SGHAT and CDR2 FQDESV (reference sequence). This CDR3 is 14 amino acids long. V was clipped by 4 bases and J by 8 bases, with 14 bases between them. CDR3 sequence (DNA): TGTGCCAGCAGCTCCAAGACGGGGGCGGAAAAACTGTTTTTT. This encodes CASSSKTGAEKLFF.

This clonotype was seen ten or more times. The CDR3 DNA reads TGTGCCAGCAGCTTAGCGGGACTCCAAGAGACCCAGTACTTC. This gives the protein CASSLAGLQETQYF. This rearrangement joins TRBV7-8 to TRBJ2-5; maybe TRBD2 (6 bases). Germline V gives CDR1 SGHVS, CDR2 FQNEAQ. The CDR3 spans 14 residues. Trimming stripped 0 bases from V and 1 base from J, with 6 bases between.

To note about this clonotype: The junction departs from the called germline gene at one end, perhaps through a read error. The CDR3, as DNA: TGCGCCAGCAGCCCCCGGGGGGGCGGACAGCCCCAGCATTTT. It codes for CASSPRGGGQPQHF. J is TRBJ1-5 and V is TRBV7-6, with D maybe TRBD1 (6 bases). The germline V gene has CDR1 SGHVS and CDR2 FNYEAQ. The CDR3 spans 14 residues.

This clonotype came up a few times. The J gene is TRBJ1-3, the V gene TRBV2, with D hard to call. Germline values: CDR1 SNHLY, CDR2 FYNNEI. V gave up 6 bases and J gave up 0 bases, with 12 bases separating them. The CDR3 spans 15 residues. The CDR3 sequence: CASSQGRFSGNTIYF. CDR3 in DNA: TGTGCCAGCAGCCAAGGACGATTCTCTGGAAACACCATATATTTT.

The V gene is TRBV12-3 or TRBV12-4, the J gene TRBJ1-1; D gene ambiguous. Trimming took off 2 bases at V and 1 base at J, with 11 bases between the two ends. The CDR3 sequence is 15 residues long. CDR3 nucleotides: TGTGCCAGCAGTTTATGGCTCGGAGAGAACACTGAAGCTTTCTTT. This codes for CASSLWLGENTEAFF.